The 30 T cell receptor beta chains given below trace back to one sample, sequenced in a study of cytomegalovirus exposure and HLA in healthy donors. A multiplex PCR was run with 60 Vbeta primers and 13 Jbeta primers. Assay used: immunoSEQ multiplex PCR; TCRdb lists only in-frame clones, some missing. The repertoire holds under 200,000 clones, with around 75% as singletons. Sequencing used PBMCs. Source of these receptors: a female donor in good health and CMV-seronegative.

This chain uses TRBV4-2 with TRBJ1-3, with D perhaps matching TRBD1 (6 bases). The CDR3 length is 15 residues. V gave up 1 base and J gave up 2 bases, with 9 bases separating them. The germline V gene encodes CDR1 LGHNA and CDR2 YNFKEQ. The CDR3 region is CASSQGRGPGNTIYF. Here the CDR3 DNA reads TGTGCCAGCAGCCAAGGGCGGGGGCCTGGAAACACCATATATTTT.

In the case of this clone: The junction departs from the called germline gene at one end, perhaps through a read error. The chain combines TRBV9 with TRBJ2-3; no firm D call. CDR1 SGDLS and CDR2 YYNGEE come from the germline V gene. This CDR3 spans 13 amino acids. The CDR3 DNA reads TGTGCCGGCAGCCCCCAGGTATCAGATACGCAGTATTTT. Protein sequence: CAGSPQVSDTQYF.

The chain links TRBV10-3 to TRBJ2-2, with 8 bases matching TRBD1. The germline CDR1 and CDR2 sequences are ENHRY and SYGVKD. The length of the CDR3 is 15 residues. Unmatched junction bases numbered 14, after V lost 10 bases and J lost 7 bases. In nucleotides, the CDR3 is TGTGCCACCAACCGGAGACAGACAGGGGACGGGGAGCTGTTTTTT. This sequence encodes CATNRRQTGDGELFF.

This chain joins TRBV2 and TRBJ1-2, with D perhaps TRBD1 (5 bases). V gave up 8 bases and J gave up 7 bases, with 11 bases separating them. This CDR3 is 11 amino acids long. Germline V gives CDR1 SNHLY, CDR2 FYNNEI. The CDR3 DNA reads TGTGCCAGCGTAGCAGGGCTTGGCTACACCTTC. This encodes CASVAGLGYTF.

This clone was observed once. The CDR3 nucleotides read TGTGCCAGCAGCTTAGGGGGGGTGGGAGCTTTCTTT. Translating gives CASSLGGVGAFF. V gene TRBV7-2 combines with J gene TRBJ1-1, with D possibly matching TRBD1 (5 bases). The ends were cut back, 1 base at V and 10 bases at J, with 10 bases in the middle. CDR1 SGHTA and CDR2 FQGNSA come from the germline V gene. The length of the CDR3 is 12 residues.

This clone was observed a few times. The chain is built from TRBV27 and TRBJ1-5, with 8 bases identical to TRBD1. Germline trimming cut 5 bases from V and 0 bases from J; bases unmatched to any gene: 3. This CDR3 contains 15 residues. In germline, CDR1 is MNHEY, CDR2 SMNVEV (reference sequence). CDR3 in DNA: TGTGCCAGCAGTCAGACAGGGGATAGCAATCAGCCCCAGCATTTT. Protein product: CASSQTGDSNQPQHF.

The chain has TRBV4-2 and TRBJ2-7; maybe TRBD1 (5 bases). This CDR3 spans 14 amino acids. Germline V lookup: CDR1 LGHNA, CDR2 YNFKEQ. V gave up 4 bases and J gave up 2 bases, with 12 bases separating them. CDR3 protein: CASSLAFRAYEQYF. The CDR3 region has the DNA TGTGCCAGCAGCCTGGCTTTCAGGGCCTACGAGCAGTACTTC.

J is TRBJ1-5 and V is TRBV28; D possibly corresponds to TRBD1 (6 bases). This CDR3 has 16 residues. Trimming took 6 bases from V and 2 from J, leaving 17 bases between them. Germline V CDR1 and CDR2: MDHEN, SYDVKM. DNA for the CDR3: TGTGCCAGCAGACGAGGACAGTATAGCGGCAATCAGCCCCAGCATTTT. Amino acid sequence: CASRRGQYSGNQPQHF.

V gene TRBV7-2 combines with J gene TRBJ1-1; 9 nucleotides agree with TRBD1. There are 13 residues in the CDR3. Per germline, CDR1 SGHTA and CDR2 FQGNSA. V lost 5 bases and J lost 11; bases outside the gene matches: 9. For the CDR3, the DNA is TGTGCCAGCAGCACTCGACAGGGGGGGGAGGCTTTCTTT. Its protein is CASSTRQGGEAFF.

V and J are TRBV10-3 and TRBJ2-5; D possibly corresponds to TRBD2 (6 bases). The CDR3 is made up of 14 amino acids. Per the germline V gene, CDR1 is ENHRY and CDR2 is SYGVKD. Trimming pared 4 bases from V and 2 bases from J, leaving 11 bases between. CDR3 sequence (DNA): TGTGCCATCAGTGCCCCCGGGGGACAAGAGACCCAGTACTTC. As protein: CAISAPGGQETQYF.

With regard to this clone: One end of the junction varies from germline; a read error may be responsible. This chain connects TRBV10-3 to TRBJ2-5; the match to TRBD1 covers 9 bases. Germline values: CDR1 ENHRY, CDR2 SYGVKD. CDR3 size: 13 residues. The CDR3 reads CALSEDRGETQYF. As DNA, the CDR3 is TGTGCCCTCAGCGAGGACAGGGGAGAGACCCAGTACTTC.

CDR3 protein: CASSERDINNEQFF. The CDR3 region has the DNA TGCGCCAGCAGTGAGAGGGACATAAACAATGAGCAGTTCTTC. The chain couples TRBV10-2 to TRBJ2-1; D might be TRBD1 (6 bases). Germline V lookup: CDR1 WSHSY, CDR2 SAAADI. CDR3 length: 14 amino acids. Trimming shortened V by 2 bases and J by 5 bases, and 10 bases separated the two germline ends.

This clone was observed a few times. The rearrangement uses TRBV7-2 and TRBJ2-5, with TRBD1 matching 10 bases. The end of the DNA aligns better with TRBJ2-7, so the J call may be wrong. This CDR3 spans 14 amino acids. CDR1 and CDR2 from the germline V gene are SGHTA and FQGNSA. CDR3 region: CASSRDRGTYEQYF. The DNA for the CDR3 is TGTGCCAGCAGCCGGGACAGGGGTACCTACGAGCAGTACTTC.

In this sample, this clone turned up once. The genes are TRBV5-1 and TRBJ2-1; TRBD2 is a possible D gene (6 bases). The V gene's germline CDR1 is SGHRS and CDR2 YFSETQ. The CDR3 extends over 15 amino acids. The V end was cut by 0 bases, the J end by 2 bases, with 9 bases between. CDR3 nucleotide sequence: TGCGCCAGCAGCTTGGGGACTAACGCCTACAATGAGCAGTTCTTC. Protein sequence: CASSLGTNAYNEQFF.

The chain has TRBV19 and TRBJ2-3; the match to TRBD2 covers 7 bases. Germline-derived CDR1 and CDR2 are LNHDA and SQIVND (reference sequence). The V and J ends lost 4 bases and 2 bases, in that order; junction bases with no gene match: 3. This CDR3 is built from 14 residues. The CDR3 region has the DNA TGTGCCAGTAGTACTAGCGGAACCACAGATACGCAGTATTTT. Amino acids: CASSTSGTTDTQYF.

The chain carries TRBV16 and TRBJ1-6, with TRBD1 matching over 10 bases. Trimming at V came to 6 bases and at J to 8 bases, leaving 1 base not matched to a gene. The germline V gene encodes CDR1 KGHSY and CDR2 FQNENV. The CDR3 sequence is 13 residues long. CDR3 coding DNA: TGTGCCAGCAGGGGGACAGGGGATTCACCCCTCCACTTT. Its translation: CASRGTGDSPLHF.

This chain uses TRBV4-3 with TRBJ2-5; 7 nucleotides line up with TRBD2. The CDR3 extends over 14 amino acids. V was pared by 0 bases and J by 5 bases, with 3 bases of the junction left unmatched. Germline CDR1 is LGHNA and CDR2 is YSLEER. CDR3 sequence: CASSQEVGRETQYF. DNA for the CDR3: TGCGCCAGCAGCCAAGAGGTCGGGAGGGAGACCCAGTACTTC.

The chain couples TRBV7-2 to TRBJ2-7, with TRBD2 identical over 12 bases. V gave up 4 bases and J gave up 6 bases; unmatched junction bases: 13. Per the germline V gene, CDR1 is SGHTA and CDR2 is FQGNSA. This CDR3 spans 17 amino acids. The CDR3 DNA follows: TGTGCCAGCAGCTCCTACTCTAGACTAGCGGGAGCGGGCGAGCAGTACTTC. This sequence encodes CASSSYSRLAGAGEQYF.

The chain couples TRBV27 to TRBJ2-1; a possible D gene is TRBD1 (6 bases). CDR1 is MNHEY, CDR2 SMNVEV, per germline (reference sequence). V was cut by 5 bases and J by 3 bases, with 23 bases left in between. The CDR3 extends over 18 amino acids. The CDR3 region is CASSPNDRTYSDYNEQFF. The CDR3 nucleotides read TGTGCCAGCAGTCCAAACGACAGGACATACTCCGACTACAATGAGCAGTTCTTC.

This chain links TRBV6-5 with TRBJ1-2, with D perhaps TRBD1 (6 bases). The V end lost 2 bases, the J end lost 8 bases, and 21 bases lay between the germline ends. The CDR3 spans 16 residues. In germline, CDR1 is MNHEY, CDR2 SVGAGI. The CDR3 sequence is CASSYGPSQGLLGYTF. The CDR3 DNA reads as TGTGCCAGCAGTTACGGGCCCTCCCAGGGGTTGCTGGGCTACACCTTC.

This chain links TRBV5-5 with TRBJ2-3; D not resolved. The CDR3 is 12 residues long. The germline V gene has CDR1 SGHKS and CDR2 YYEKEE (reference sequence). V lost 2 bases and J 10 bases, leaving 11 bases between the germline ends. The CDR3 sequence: CASSLENEAQYF. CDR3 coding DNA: TGTGCCAGCAGCTTAGAGAACGAGGCGCAGTATTTT.

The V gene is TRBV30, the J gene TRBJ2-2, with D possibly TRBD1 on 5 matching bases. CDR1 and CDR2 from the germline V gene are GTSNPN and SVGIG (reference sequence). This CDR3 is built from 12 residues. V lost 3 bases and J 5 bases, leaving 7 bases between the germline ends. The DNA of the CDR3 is TGTGCCTGGAGCCAGGGAACCGGGGAGCTGTTTTTT. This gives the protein CAWSQGTGELFF.

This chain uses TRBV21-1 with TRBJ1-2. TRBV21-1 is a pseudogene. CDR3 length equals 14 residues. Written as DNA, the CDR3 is TGTGCCAGCAGCATGTCGGGGTTGGGCTATGGCTACACCTTC. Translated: CASSMSGLGYGYTF.

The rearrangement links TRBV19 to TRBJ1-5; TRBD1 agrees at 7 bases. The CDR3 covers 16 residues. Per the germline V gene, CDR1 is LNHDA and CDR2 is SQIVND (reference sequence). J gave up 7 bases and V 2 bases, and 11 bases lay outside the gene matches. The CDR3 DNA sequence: TGTGCCAGTAGTATACGAGGACAGGTGGGAGTACAGCCCCAGCATTTT. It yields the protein CASSIRGQVGVQPQHF.

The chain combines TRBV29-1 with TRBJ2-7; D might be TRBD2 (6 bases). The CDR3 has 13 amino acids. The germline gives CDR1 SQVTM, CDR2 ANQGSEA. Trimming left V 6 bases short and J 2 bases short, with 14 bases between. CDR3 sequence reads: CSVGEREPYEQYF. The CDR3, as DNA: TGCAGCGTAGGGGAACGGGAGCCCTACGAGCAGTACTTC.

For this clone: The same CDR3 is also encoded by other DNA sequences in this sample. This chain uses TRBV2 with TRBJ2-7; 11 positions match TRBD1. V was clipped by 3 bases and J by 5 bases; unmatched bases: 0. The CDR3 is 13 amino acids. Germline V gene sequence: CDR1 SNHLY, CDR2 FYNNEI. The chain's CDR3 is CASSEDRGHEQYF. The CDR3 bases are TGTGCCAGCAGTGAGGACAGGGGGCACGAGCAGTACTTC.

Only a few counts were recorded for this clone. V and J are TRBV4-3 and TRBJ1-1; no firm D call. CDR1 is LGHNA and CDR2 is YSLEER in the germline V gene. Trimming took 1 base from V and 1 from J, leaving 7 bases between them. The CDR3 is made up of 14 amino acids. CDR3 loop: CASSQAEENTEAFF. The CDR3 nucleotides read TGCGCCAGCAGCCAAGCAGAGGAGAACACTGAAGCTTTCTTT.

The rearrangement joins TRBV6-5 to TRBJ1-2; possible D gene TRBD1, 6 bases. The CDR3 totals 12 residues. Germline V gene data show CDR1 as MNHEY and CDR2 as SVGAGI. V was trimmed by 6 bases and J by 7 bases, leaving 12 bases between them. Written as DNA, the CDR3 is TGTGCCAGCAGGACCACAGGGTTTGGCTACACCTTC. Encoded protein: CASRTTGFGYTF.

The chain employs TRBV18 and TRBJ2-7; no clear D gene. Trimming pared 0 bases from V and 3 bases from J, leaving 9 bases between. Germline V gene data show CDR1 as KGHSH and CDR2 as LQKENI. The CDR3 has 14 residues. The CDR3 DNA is TGTGCCAGCTCACCACCCAGGCAGGTCTACGAGCAGTACTTC. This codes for CASSPPRQVYEQYF.

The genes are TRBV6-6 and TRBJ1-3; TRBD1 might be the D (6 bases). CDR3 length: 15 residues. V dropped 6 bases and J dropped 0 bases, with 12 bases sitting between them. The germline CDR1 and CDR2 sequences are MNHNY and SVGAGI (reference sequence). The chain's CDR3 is CASSPGGLSGNTIYF. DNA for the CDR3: TGTGCCAGCAGCCCCGGGGGGCTCTCTGGAAACACCATATATTTT.